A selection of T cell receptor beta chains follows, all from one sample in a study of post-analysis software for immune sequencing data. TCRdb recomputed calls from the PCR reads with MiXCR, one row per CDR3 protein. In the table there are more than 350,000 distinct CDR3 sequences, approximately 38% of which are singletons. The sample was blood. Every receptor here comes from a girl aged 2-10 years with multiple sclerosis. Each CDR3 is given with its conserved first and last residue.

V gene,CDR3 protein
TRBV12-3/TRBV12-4,CASSPRGWEKETQYF
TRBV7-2,CASSSHRERFYNEQFF
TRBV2,CASSVGRDYEQYF
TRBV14,CASSQAGQGQHSPLHF
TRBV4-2,CASSQPGQGNQPQHF
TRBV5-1,CASSPTGQQDTGELFF
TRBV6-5,CASTLSWDRDSPLHF
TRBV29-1,CSVGLRINYGYTF
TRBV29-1,CSVETPMAQDGLYEQYF
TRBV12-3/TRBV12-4,CASSIGGEPPDTQYF
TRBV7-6,CASSLALAGAQETQYF
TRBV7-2,CASSRDYQGSYEQYF
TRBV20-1,CSARGDKNYNEQFF
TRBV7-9,CASSSGDRTSYEQYF
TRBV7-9,CASSFPGLAGTSSYNEQFF
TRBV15,CATHPGDRGRGSPLHF
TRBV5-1,CASSLSGTGAEAFF
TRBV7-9,CASSLRGGGPDYGYTF
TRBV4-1,CASSQGFSGGPSTDTQYF
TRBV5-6,CASSFLAGSSYEQYF
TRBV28,CASVTSMRYGYTF
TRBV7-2,CASRQEHRLISYNEQFF
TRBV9,CASSVGRPSGEQFF
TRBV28,CASSKDGGTQPQHF
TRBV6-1,CASKRDPYEQYF
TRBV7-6,CASSRTGGPDTQYF
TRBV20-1,CSATPDRPSYEQYF
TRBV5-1,CASRPTFRPDFYQETQYF
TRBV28,CASSLGLFNEQYF
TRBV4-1,CASSQENSETQYF
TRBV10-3,CAISELRDGEAFF
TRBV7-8,CASNPPTPTVNEQFF
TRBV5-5,CASSLGSSPTDTQYF
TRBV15,CATSREGGSRYNEQFF
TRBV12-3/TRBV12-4,CASSTGTGGSPLHF
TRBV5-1,CASSRDSQSGYTF
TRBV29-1,CSVEAYDRHEQYF
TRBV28,CASGSRLAGERDTQYF
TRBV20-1,CSASGGYNEQFF
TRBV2,CASSEKTGAAETQYF
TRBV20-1,CSARRTPIPSNEQFF
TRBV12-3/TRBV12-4,CASSSYRGTEAFF
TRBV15,CATSRELAWYSEAFF
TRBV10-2,CASRDYVTGNTEAFF
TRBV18,CASSPRDSEGYTF
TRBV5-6,CASSFWRNAYGYTF
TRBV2,CASSEGDTQETQYF
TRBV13,CASSLIRADTQYF
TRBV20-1,CSAVGRSDTQYF
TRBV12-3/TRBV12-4,CASSFVRETDEQFF
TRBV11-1,CASSLLGAYNEQFF
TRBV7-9,CASSLGGTSGEQYF
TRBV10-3,CATKNSDTQYF
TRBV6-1,CASSEAGQNIQYF
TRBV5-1,CASSLEGIGQPQHF
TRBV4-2,CASRGTVIYGYTF
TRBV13,CASSLAAGANTEAFF
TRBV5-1,CASSLRDQLYNEQFF